This record concerns one T cell receptor beta chain sequence. These data originate in a study of blood T cell repertoires in COVID-19. As for the study in general: The United States, Italy and Spain supplied acute and convalescent COVID-19 samples. PBMCs, B-cell-depleted T cells, or T cells were the source of the cDNA or gDNA that made up the material.

In the authors' workflow: Nucleated cell counts were estimated from reference gene primer amplification. Sequencing was performed with immunoSEQ multiplex PCR; in TCRdb, only in-frame clones are kept and a portion is missing. V, J and clone size are taken as reported in that table, and D and trimming were inferred from the DNA itself. The sample consists of about 80,000 clones, approximately 82% of them appearing once. J lost 2 bases, V lost 3 bases, and 8 bases had no gene match. CDR1 and CDR2 (germline): SGDLS, YYNGEE. This CDR3 has 16 amino acids. The material sequenced was peripheral blood. V usage is TRBV9 and J usage is TRBJ2-3; TRBD2 matches at 8 bases. This clonotype was sampled from a woman in her 70s with acute or convalescent COVID-19. CDR3 loop: CASSALGAGATDTQYF. The CDR3, as DNA: TGTGCCAGCAGCGCCCTGGGAGCGGGAGCCACAGATACGCAGTATTTT. The full variable domain, completed using reference TRBV9 and TRBJ2-3, is DSGVTQTPKHLITATGQRVTLRCSPRSGDLSVYWYQQSLDQGLQFLIQYYNGEERAKGNILERFSAQQFPDLHSELNLSSLELGDSALYFCASSALGAGATDTQYFGPGTRLTVL.